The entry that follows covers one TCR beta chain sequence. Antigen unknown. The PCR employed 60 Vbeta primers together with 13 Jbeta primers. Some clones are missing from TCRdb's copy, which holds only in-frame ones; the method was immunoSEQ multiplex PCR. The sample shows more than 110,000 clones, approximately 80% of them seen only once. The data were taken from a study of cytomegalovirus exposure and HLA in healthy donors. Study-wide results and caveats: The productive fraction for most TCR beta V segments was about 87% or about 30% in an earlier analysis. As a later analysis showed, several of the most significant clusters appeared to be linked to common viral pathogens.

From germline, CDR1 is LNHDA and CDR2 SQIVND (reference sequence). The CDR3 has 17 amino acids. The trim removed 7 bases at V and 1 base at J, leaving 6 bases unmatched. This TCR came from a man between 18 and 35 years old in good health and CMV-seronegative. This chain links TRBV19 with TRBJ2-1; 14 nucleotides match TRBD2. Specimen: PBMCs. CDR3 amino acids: CASTLGLAGESYNEQFF. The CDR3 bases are TGTGCCAGTACCCTGGGACTAGCGGGAGAATCCTACAATGAGCAGTTCTTC.